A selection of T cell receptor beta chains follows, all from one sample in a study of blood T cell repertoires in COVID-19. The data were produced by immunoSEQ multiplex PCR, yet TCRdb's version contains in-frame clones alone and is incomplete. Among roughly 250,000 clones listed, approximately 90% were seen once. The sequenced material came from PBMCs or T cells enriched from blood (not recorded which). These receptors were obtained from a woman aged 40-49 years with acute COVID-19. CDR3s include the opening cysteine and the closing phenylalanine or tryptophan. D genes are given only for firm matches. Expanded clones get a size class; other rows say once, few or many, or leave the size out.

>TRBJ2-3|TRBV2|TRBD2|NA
TGTGCCAGCAGTGAAGCCCCCCGGGGGGGCTGGGCAGATACGCAGTATTTT
CASSEAPRGGWADTQYF
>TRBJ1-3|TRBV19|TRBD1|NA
TGTGCCAGTAGTCCCCGGACAGGGTTCGGAAACACCATATATTTT
CASSPRTGFGNTIYF
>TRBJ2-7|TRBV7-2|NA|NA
TGTGCCAGCAGCTTAGCTTGGGCGGGAAGAACTAGTTCCTACGAGCAGTACTTC
CASSLAWAGRTSSYEQYF
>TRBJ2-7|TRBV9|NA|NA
TGTGCCAGCAGCGCCGGACTCCTAAGTGATAGATACGAGCAGTACTTC
CASSAGLLSDRYEQYF
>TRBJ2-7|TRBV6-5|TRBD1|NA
TGTGCCAGCAGAGAGGGGCAGGGGGCCTGGGAGCAGTACTTC
CASREGQGAWEQYF
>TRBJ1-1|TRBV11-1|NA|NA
TGTGCCAGCAGCTTAGTTGATTACGGCGGATCTGAAGCTTTCTTT
CASSLVDYGGSEAFF
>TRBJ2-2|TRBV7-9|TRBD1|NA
TGTGCCAGCAGCCACCCCGACAGGGCCGGGGAGCTGTTTTTT
CASSHPDRAGELFF
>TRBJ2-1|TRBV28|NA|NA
TGTGCCAGCAGTTTTATAGGACAGTCTTACAATGAGCAGTTCTTC
CASSFIGQSYNEQFF
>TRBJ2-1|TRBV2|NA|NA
TGTGCCAGCAGTGAAGGAAACGTAGGGAGTGAGCAGTTCTTC
CASSEGNVGSEQFF
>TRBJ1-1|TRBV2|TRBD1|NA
TGTGCCAGCAGTACTCAGGGGGCGAACACTGAAGCTTTCTTT
CASSTQGANTEAFF
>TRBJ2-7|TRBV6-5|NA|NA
TGTGCCAGCAGTCAACAGGGCTACGAGCAGTACTTC
CASSQQGYEQYF
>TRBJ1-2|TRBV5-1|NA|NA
TGCGCCAGCAGCCCCCCGGGTTCTAACTATGGCTACACCTTC
CASSPPGSNYGYTF
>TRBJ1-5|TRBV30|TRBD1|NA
TGTGCCTGGAGCGGGACAGGGGATTTTCAGCCCCAGCATTTT
CAWSGTGDFQPQHF
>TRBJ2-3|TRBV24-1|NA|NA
TGTGCCACCAGTGATTTAACGTCCGGGAAGTCGGATACGCAGTATTTT
CATSDLTSGKSDTQYF
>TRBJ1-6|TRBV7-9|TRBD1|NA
TGTGCCAGCAGCTTTCAGGGGGCGGTTGGAAATTCACCCCTCCACTTT
CASSFQGAVGNSPLHF
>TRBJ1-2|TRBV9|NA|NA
TGTGCCAGCAGCGTAGCAGGGGCAACCACTAACTATGGCTACACCTTC
CASSVAGATTNYGYTF
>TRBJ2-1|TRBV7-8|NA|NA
TGTGCCAGCAGCACCCGGGGAGTTCGGTTGGACAATGAGCAGTTCTTC
CASSTRGVRLDNEQFF
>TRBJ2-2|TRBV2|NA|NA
TGTGCCAGCAGTGTGGAGGGGATTGGTACCGGGGAGCTGTTTTTT
CASSVEGIGTGELFF
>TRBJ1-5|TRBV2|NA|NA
TGTGCCAGCAGTGGCCGCGCCGTTTATAGCAATCAGCCCCAGCATTTT
CASSGRAVYSNQPQHF
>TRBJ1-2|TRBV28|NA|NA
TGTGCCAGTTTGGGGGGGGGATTTAACTATGGCTACACCTTC
CASLGGGFNYGYTF
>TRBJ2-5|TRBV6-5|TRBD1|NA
TGTGCCAGCAGTCACCGGGGGACAGGGCCAGAGACCCAGTACTTC
CASSHRGTGPETQYF
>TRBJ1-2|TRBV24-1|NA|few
TGTGCCACCAGTGATTCATTGCGCGGTAACTATGGCTACACCTTC
CATSDSLRGNYGYTF
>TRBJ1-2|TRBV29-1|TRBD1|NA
TGCAGCGTTGTTGGACAGGGGGACTATGGCTACACCTTC
CSVVGQGDYGYTF
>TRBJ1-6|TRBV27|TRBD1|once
TGTGCCAGCAGTTCACAGGGGGCGCATTCACCCCTCCACTTT
CASSSQGAHSPLHF
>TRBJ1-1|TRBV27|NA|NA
TGTGCCAGCAGTTTGTCGAGAAACACTGAAGCTTTCTTT
CASSLSRNTEAFF
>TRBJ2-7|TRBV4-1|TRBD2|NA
TGCGCCAGCAGCCTATACCTCCGAGCGGGGAACACCTACGAGCAGTACTTC
CASSLYLRAGNTYEQYF
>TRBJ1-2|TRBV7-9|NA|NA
TGTGCCAGCAGCTCCCCCCGAACCAGCCCGGGTCCGCGCTACACCTTC
CASSSPRTSPGPRYTF
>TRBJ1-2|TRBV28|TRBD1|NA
TGTGCCAGCAGTGTCGGGACAGCTTCTAACTATGGCTACACCTTC
CASSVGTASNYGYTF
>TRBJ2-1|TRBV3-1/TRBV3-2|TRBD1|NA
TGTGCCAGCAGCCAAGGATTACAGGGGACCGCCAATGAGCAGTTCTTC
CASSQGLQGTANEQFF
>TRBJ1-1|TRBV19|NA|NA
TGTGCCAGTAGAATAGGGAGCATGAAGAACACTGAAGCTTTCTTT
CASRIGSMKNTEAFF
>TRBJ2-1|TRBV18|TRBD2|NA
TGTGCCAGCTCACCACGCGGTCTAGCGGGGGGGAAATTCTATGAGCAGTTCTTC
CASSPRGLAGGKFYEQFF
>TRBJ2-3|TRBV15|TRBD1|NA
TGTGCCACCAGCCAGGGACAGGGAAGCACAGATACGCAGTATTTT
CATSQGQGSTDTQYF
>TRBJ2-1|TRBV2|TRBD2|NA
TGTGCCAGCACGACTAGCGGGGGCTACAATGAGCAGTTCTTC
CASTTSGGYNEQFF
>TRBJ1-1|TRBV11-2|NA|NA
TGTGCCAGCAGCTACCTCAGGGTCGGTATGACTGAAGCTTTCTTT
CASSYLRVGMTEAFF
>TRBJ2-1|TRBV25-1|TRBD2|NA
TGTGCCAGCTCCCCTAGCGGGGGGTCCTACAATGAGCAGTTCTTC
CASSPSGGSYNEQFF
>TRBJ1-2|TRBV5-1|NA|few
TGCGCCAGCAGACCCGGGTCCTCCTCTAACAACGGCTACACCTTC
CASRPGSSSNNGYTF
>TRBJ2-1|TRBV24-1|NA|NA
TGTGCCACCAGTGTTTCAGGGCACAATGAGCAGTTCTTC
CATSVSGHNEQFF
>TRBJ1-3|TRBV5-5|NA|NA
TGTGCCAGCAGCTCGTTTGAGTCCGGAAACACCATATATTTT
CASSSFESGNTIYF
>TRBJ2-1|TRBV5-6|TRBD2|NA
TGTGCCAGCAGCTTCATTTTTAGCGGGGGGGCCCTCAATGAGCAGTTCTTC
CASSFIFSGGALNEQFF
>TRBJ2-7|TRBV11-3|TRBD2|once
TGTGCCAGCAGCTTATTAGCGGGAGGCACCTACGAGCAGTACTTC
CASSLLAGGTYEQYF
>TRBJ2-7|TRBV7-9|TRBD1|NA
TGTGCCAGCAGCCCAGGGGACAGGACCTACGAGCAGTACTTC
CASSPGDRTYEQYF
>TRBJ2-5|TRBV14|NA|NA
TGTGCCAGCAGCAACCGGGGGGCAGGGGAGACCCAGTACTTC
CASSNRGAGETQYF
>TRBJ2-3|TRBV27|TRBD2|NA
TGTGCCAGCAGGGAGACTAGCGGCAGCACAGATACGCAGTATTTT
CASRETSGSTDTQYF
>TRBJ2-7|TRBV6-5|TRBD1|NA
TGTGCCAGCAGTTACGTAAGGACAGGGTGGCCCTACGAGCAGTACTTC
CASSYVRTGWPYEQYF
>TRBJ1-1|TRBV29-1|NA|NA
TGCAGCGTTGAACCCCTGGACACCCACACTGAAGCTTTCTTT
CSVEPLDTHTEAFF
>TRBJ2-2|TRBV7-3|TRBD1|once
TGTGCCAGCAGCTTAAAGGGGGCCACCGGGGAGCTGTTTTTT
CASSLKGATGELFF
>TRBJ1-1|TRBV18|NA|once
TGTGCCAGCTCCTCAGCTCCAGGGGCTTCGAGGACTGAAGCTTTCTTT
CASSSAPGASRTEAFF
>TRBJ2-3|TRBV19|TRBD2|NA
TGTGCCAGTAGAAGTCTAGCGGGAGGCACAGATACGCAGTATTTT
CASRSLAGGTDTQYF
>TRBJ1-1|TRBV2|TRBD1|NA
TGTGCCAGCAGTGAAGGATGGGGACAGGGGACTGAAGCTTTCTTT
CASSEGWGQGTEAFF
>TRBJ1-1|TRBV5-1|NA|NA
TGCGCCAGCAGCTTGGCGGGGGGGCTGAACACTGAAGCTTTCTTT
CASSLAGGLNTEAFF
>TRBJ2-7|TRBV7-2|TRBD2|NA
TGTGCCAGCAGCTCTGAGCGGGGGAGCTCCTACGAGCAGTACTTC
CASSSERGSSYEQYF